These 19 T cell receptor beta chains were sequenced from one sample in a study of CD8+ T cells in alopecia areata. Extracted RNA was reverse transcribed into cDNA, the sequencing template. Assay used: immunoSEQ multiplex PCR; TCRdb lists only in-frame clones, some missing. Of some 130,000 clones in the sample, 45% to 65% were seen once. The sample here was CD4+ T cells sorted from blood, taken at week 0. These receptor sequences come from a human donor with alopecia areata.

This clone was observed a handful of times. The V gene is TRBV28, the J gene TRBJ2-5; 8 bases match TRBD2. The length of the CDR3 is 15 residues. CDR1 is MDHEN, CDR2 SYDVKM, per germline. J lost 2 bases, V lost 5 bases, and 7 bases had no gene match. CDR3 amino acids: CASSPTSGRQETQYF. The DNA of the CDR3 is TGTGCCAGCAGTCCCACTAGCGGAAGACAAGAGACCCAGTACTTC.

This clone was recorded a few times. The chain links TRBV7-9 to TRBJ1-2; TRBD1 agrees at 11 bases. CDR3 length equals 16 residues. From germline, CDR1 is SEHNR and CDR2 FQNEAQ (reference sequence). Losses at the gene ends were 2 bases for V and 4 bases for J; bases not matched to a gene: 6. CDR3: CASSLIAGQGGYGYTF. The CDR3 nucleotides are TGTGCCAGCAGCTTAATAGCGGGACAGGGGGGCTATGGCTACACCTTC.

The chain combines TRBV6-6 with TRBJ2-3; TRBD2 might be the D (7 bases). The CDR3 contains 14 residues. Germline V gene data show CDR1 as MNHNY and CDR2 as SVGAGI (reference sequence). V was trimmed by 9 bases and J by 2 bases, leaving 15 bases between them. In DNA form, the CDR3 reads TGTGCCAGTTATAGAGGGGGGGACACAGATACGCAGTATTTT. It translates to CASYRGGDTDTQYF.

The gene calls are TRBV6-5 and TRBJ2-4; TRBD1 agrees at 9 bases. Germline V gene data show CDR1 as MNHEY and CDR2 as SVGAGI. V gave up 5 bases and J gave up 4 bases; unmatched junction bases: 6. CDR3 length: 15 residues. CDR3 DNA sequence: TGTGCCAGCAGTCGCCGTGACAGGGGGAAAAACATTCAGTACTTC. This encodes CASSRRDRGKNIQYF.

The CDR3 coding sequence is TGTGCCATCAGGGACCAGGGGGACTACAATGAGCAGTTCTTC. Encoded protein: CAIRDQGDYNEQFF. The rearrangement links TRBV10-3 to TRBJ2-1; TRBD1 agrees at 7 bases. Per germline, CDR1 ENHRY and CDR2 SYGVKD. This CDR3 region has 14 residues. The trim removed 6 bases at V and 3 bases at J, leaving 5 bases unmatched.

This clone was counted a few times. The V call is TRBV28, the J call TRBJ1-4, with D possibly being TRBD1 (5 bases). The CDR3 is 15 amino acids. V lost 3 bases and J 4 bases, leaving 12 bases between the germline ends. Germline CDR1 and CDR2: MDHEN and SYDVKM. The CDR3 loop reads CASSFSAGLNEKLFF. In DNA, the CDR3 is TGTGCCAGCAGTTTCTCCGCGGGACTTAATGAAAAACTGTTTTTT.

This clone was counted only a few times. In DNA form, the CDR3 reads TGTGCCAGCAGCGTAGGGATCTCTTCCGGGGAAGAGACCCAGTACTTC. Its translation: CASSVGISSGEETQYF. The chain employs TRBV9 and TRBJ2-5, with D tentatively TRBD2 (5 bases). The CDR3 loop spans 16 amino acids. The germline gives CDR1 SGDLS, CDR2 YYNGEE. V was cut by 0 bases and J by 3 bases, with 15 bases left in between. Based on the CDR3 plus reference TRBV9 and TRBJ2-5, the full variable domain is DSGVTQTPKHLITATGQRVTLRCSPRSGDLSVYWYQQSLDQGLQFLIQYYNGEERAKGNILERFSAQQFPDLHSELNLSSLELGDSALYFCASSVGISSGEETQYFGPGTRLLVL.

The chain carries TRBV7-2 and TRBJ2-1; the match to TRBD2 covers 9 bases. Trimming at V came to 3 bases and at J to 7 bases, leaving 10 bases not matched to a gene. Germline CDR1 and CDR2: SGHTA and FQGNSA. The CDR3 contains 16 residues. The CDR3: CASSLRGTSNGNEQFF. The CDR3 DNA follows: TGTGCCAGCAGCTTGCGGGGGACTAGCAACGGGAATGAGCAGTTCTTC.

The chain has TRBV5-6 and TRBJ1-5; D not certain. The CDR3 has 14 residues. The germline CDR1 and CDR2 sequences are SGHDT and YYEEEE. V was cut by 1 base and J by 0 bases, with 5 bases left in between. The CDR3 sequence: CASSLLVSNQPQHF. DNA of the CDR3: TGTGCCAGCAGCTTGTTAGTTAGCAATCAGCCCCAGCATTTT. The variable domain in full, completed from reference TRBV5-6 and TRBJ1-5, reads DAGVTQSPTHLIKTRGQQVTLRCSPKSGHDTVSWYQQALGQGPQFIFQYYEEEERQRGNFPDRFSGHQFPNYSSELNVNALLLGDSALYLCASSLLVSNQPQHFGDGTRLSIL.

As DNA, the CDR3 is TGTGCCAGTAGTACTCGGACAGGGGCGGGCACTGAAGCTTTCTTT. Its protein is CASSTRTGAGTEAFF. This rearrangement joins TRBV19 to TRBJ1-1; 9 positions match TRBD1. The CDR3 extends over 15 amino acids. The V gene end was trimmed by 4 bases and the J gene end by 4 bases; junction bases not matched to a gene: 7. The germline V gene encodes CDR1 LNHDA and CDR2 SQIVND (reference sequence).

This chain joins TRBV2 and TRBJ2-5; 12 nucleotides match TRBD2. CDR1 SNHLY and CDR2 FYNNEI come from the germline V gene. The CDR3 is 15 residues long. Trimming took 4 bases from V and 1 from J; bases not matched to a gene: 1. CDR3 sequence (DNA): TGTGCCAGCAGTGTACTAGCGGGGGGCCAAGAGACCCAGTACTTC. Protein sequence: CASSVLAGGQETQYF.

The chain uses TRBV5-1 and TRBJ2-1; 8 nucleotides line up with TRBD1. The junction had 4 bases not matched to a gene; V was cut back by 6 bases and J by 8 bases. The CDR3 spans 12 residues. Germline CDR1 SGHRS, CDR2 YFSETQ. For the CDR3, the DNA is TGCGCCAGCATCTCGACAGGGGATGAGCAGTTCTTC. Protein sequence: CASISTGDEQFF.

CDR3 DNA: TGTGCCAGCAAAGCCCGCTATAGCACAGATACGCAGTATTTT. Translated: CASKARYSTDTQYF. The J gene is TRBJ2-3, the V gene TRBV2; D not certain. Germline CDR1 SNHLY, CDR2 FYNNEI. There are 14 residues in the CDR3. V lost 7 bases and J 0 bases, leaving 11 bases between the germline ends.

CDR3 loop: CASSFQRSYEQYF. CDR3 coding DNA: TGTGCCAGCAGCTTTCAGCGATCCTACGAGCAGTACTTC. The chain has TRBV7-2 and TRBJ2-7, with unresolved D. The CDR3 totals 13 residues. V was pared by 3 bases and J by 1 base, with 7 bases between. The V gene's germline CDR1 is SGHTA and CDR2 FQGNSA.

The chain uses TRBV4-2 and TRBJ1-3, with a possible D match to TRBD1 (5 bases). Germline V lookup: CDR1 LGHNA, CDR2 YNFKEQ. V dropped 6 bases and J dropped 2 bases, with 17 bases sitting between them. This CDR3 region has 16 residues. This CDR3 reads CASSRDSGAPGNTIYF. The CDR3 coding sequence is TGTGCCAGCAGTCGTGATAGTGGGGCTCCTGGAAACACCATATATTTT.

The CDR3 region has the DNA TGCAGCGTGACTAGCAGGGTGACAGATACGCAGTATTTT. Its protein is CSVTSRVTDTQYF. The rearrangement joins TRBV29-1 to TRBJ2-3; 7 bases are shared with TRBD2. The CDR3 consists of 13 residues. Trimming cost V 6 bases and J 3 bases; bases outside gene matches: 6. Germline V lookup: CDR1 SQVTM, CDR2 ANQGSEA.

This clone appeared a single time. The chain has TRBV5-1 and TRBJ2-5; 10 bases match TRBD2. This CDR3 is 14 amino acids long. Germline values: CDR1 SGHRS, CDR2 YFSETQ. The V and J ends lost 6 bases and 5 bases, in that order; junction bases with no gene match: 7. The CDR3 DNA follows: TGCGCCAGCAACCCTAGCGGGGGCAGGGAGACCCAGTACTTC. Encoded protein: CASNPSGGRETQYF.

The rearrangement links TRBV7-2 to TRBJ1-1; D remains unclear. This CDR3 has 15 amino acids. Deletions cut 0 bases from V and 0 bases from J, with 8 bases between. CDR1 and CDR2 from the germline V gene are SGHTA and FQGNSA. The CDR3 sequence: CASSLAINLNTEAFF. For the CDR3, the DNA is TGTGCCAGCAGCTTAGCGATAAACTTGAACACTGAAGCTTTCTTT.

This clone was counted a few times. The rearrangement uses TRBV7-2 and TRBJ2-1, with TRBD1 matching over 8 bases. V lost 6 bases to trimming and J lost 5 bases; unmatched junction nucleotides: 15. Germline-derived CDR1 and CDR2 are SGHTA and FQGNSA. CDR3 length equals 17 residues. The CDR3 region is CASRNGPPGQGNNEQFF. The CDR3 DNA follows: TGTGCCAGCAGGAATGGACCCCCCGGACAGGGTAACAATGAGCAGTTCTTC.